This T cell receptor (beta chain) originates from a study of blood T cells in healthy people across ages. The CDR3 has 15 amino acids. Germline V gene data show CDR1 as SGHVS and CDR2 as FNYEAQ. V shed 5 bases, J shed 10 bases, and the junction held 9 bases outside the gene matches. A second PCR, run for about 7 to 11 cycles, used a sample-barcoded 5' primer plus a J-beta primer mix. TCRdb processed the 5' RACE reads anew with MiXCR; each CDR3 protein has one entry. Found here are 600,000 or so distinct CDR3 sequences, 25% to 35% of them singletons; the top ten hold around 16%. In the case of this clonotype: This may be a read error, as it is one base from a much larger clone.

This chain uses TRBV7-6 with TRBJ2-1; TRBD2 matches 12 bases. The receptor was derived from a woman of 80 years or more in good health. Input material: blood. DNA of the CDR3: TGTGCCAGCAGCAGACTAGCGGGGGACTCCGGCGAGCAGTTCTTC. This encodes CASSRLAGDSGEQFF.